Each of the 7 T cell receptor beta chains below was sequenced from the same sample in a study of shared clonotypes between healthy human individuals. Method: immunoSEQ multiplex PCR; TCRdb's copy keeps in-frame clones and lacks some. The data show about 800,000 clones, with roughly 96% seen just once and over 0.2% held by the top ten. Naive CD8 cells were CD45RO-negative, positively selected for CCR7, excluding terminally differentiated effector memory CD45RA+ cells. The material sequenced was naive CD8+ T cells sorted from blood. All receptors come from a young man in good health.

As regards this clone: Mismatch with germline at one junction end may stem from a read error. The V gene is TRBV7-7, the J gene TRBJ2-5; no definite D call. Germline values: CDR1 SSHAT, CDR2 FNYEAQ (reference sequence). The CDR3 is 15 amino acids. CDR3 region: CASSLEWRTEETQYF. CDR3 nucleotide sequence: TGTGCTAGCAGCTTAGAGTGGCGCACTGAAGAGACCCAGTACTTC.

CDR3 protein: CASSLDGTSYEQYF. CDR3 nucleotides: TGTGCCAGCAGCTTAGATGGGACTTCCTACGAGCAGTACTTC. This sequence joins TRBV11-3 and TRBJ2-7; tentatively, D is TRBD2 (6 bases). V was trimmed by 0 bases and J by 1 base, leaving 7 bases between them. Germline CDR1 SGHNT, CDR2 YENEEA. The length of the CDR3 is 14 residues.

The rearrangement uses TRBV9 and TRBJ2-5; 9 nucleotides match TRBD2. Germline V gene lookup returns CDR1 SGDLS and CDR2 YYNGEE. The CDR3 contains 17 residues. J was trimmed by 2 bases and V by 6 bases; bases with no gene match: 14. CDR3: CASNNPGSSGMQETQYF. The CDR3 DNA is TGTGCCAGCAACAACCCGGGATCTAGCGGGATGCAAGAGACCCAGTACTTC.

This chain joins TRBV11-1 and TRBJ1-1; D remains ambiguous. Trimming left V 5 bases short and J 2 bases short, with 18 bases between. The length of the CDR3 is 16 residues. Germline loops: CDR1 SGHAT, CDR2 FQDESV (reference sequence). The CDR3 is CASSPGEDGYNTEAFF. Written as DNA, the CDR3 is TGTGCCAGCAGCCCCGGGGAGGACGGATACAACACTGAAGCTTTCTTT.

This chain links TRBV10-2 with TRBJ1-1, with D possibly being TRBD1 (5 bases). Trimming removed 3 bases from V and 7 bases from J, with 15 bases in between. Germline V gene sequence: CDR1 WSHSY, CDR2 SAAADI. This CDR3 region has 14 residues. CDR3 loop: CASSEFGGSVEAFF. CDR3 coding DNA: TGCGCCAGCAGTGAATTCGGGGGGAGTGTTGAAGCTTTCTTT.

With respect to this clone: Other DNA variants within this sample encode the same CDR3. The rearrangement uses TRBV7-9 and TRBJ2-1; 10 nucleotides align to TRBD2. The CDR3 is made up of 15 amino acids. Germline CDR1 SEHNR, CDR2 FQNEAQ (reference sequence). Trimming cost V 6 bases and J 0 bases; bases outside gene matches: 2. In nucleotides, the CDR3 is TGTGCCAGCAGACCTAGCGGGAGCTCCTACAATGAGCAGTTCTTC. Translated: CASRPSGSSYNEQFF.

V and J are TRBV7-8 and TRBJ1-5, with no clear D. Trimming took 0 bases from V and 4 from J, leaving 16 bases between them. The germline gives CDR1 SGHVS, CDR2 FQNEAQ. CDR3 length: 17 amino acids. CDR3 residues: CASSLAPKSSGNQPQHF. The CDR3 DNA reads TGTGCCAGCAGCTTAGCCCCGAAATCCAGCGGGAATCAGCCCCAGCATTTT.